The entry that follows covers one TCR beta chain sequence. Its target is unknown. TCRdb reprocessed the 5' RACE reads with MiXCR, giving one entry per CDR3 protein. Altogether some 6,000 distinct CDR3 sequences are present, approximately 59% being singletons, with the ten largest covering approximately 4.1%. Looked up from germline, CDR1 is DFQATT and CDR2 is SNEGSKA (reference sequence). This CDR3 is built from 11 residues. General study results and limits: Tumor Tregs overlapped most with tumor, then blood, naive CD4+ cells.

Source material: tumor-infiltrating memory CD4+ T cells sorted from the breast tumor. Stated subset: memory CD4+ T cells, CD4+CD45RO+CD25-. V usage is TRBV20-1 and J usage is TRBJ1-1; D is possibly TRBD1 (5 bases). This sequence was found in a female donor with breast cancer. The CDR3 spells CSVAGVAEAFF. Written as DNA, the CDR3 is TGCAGCGTGGCGGGGGTAGCTGAAGCTTTCTTT.